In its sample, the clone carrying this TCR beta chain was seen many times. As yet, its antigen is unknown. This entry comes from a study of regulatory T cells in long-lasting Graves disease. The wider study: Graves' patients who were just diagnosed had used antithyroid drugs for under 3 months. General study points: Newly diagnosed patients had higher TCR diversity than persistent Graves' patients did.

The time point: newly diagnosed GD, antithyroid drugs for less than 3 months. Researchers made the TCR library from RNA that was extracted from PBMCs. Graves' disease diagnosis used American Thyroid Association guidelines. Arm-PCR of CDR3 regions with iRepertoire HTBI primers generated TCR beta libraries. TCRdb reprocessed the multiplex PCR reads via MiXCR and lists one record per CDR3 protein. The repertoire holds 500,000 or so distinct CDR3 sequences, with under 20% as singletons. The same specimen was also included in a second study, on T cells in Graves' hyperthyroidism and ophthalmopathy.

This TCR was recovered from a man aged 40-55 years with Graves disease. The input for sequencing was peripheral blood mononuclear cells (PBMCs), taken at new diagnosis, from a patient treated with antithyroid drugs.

CDR3: CASSRRGRTGELFF. The CDR3 bases are TGTGCCAGCAGCAGACGGGGTCGCACCGGGGAGCTGTTTTTT. The V and J genes are TRBV11-3 and TRBJ2-2, with D perhaps matching TRBD2 (5 bases). Trimming removed 5 bases at V and 4 bases at J, with 11 bases between. Germline V gives CDR1 SGHNT, CDR2 YENEEA. The CDR3 consists of 14 residues.